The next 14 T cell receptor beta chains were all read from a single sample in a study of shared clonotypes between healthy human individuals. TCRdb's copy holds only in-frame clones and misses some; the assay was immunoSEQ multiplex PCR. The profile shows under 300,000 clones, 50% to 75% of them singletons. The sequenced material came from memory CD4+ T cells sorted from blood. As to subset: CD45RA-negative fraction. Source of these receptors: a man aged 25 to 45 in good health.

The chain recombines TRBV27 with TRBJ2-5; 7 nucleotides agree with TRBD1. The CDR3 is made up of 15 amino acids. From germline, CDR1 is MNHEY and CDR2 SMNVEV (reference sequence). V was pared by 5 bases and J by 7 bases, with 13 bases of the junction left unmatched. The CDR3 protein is CASSPVQGSSGTQYF. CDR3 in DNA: TGTGCCAGCAGTCCGGTACAGGGGTCCAGTGGGACCCAGTACTTC.

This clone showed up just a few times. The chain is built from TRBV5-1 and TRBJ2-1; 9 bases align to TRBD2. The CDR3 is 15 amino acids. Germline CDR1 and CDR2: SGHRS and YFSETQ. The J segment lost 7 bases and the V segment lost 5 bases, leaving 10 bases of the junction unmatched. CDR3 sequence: CASRYGTSTRNEQFF. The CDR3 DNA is TGCGCCAGCAGATACGGGACTAGCACTAGGAATGAGCAGTTCTTC. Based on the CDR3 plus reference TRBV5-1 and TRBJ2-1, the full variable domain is KAGVTQTPRYLIKTRGQQVTLSCSPISGHRSVSWYQQTPGQGLQFLFEYFSETQRNKGNFPGRFSGRQFSNSRSEMNVSTLELGDSALYLCASRYGTSTRNEQFFGPGTRLTVL.

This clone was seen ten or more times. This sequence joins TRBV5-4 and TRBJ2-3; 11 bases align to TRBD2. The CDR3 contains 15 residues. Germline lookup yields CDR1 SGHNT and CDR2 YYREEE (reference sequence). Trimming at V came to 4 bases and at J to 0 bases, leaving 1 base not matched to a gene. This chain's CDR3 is CASSVAGGSTDTQYF. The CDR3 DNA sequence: TGTGCCAGCAGCGTAGCGGGAGGGAGCACAGATACGCAGTATTTT.

This CDR3 reads CASSVHLRAANYGYTF. The CDR3 nucleotides read TGTGCCAGCAGTGTACATCTTCGAGCGGCTAACTATGGCTACACCTTC. V is TRBV6-1 and J is TRBJ1-2; no clear D gene. CDR3 length: 16 amino acids. V lost 4 bases, J lost 0 bases, and 15 bases lay in between. CDR1 is MNHNS and CDR2 is SASEGT in the germline V gene.

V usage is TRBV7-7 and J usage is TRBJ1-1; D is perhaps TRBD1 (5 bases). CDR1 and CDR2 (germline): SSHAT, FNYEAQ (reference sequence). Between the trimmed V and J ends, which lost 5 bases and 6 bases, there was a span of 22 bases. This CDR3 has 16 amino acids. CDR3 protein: CASSPSPGGVNAEAFF. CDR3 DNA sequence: TGTGCCAGCAGCCCCTCCCCGGGAGGGGTAAACGCTGAAGCTTTCTTT. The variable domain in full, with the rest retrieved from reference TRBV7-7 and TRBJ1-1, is GAGVSQSPRYKVTKRGQDVTLRCDPISSHATLYWYQQALGQGPEFLTYFNYEAQPDKSGLPSDRFSAERPEGSISTLTIQRTEQRDSAMYRCASSPSPGGVNAEAFFGQGTRLTVV.

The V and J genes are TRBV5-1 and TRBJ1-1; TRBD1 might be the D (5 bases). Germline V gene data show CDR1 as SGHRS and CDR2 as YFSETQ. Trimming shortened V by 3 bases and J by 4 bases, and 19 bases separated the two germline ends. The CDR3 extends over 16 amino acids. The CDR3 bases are TGCGCCAGCAGCTCCGACAGCCGTTGGGGTATCACTGAAGCTTTCTTT. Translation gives CASSSDSRWGITEAFF.

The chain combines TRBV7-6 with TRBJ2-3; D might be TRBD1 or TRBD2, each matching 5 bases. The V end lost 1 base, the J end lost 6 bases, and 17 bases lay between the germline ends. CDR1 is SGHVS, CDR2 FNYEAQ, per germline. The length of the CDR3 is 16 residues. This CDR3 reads CASSLGAGTRADTQYF. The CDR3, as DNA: TGTGCCAGCAGCTTAGGCGCCGGGACCCGCGCCGATACGCAGTATTTT.

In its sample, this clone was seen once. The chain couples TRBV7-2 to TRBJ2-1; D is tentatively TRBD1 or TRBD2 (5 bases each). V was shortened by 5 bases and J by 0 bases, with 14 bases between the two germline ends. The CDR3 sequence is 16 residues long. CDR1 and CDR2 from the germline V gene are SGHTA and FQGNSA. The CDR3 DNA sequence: TGTGCCAGCAGCCCTCGGGGCGGGTTCTCCTACAATGAGCAGTTCTTC. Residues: CASSPRGGFSYNEQFF.

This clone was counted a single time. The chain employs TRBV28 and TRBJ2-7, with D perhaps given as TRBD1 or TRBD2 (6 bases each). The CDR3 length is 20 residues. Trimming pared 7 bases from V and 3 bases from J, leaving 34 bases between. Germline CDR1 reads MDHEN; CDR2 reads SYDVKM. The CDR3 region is CASTPLPGQGGRGGHYEQYF. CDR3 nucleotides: TGTGCCAGCACCCCCCTCCCGGGACAAGGTGGACGTGGAGGGCACTACGAGCAGTACTTC.

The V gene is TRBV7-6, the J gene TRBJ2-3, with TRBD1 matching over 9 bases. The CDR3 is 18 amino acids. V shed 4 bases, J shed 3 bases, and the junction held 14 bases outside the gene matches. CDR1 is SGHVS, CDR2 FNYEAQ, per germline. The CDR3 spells CASSSGTGITGGTDTQYF. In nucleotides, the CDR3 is TGTGCCAGCAGCTCCGGGACAGGGATTACGGGCGGGACAGATACGCAGTATTTT. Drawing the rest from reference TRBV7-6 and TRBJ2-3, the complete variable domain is GAGVSQSPRYKVTKRGQDVALRCDPISGHVSLYWYRQALGQGPEFLTYFNYEAQQDKSGLPNDRFSAERPEGSISTLTIQRTEQRDSAMYRCASSSGTGITGGTDTQYFGPGTRLTVL.

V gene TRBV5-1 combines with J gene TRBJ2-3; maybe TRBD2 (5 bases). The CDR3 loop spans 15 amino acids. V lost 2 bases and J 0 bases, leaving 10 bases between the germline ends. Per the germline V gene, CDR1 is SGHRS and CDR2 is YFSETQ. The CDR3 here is CASSLLGVSTDTQYF. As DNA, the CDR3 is TGCGCCAGCAGCTTACTGGGAGTGAGCACAGATACGCAGTATTTT. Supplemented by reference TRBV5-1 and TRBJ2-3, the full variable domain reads KAGVTQTPRYLIKTRGQQVTLSCSPISGHRSVSWYQQTPGQGLQFLFEYFSETQRNKGNFPGRFSGRQFSNSRSEMNVSTLELGDSALYLCASSLLGVSTDTQYFGPGTRLTVL.

The DNA of the CDR3 is TGCAGCGTTAGACAGTGGAGCTACGAGCAGTACTTC. Protein: CSVRQWSYEQYF. The chain links TRBV29-1 to TRBJ2-7, with D maybe TRBD1 (5 bases). This CDR3 contains 12 residues. V dropped 5 bases and J dropped 3 bases, with 11 bases sitting between them. Germline loops: CDR1 SQVTM, CDR2 ANQGSEA.

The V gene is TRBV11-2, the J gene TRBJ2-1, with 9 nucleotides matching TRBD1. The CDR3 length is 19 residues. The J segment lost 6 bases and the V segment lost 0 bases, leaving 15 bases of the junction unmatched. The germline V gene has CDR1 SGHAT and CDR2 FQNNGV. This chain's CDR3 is CASSLDGTGLLITSNEQFF. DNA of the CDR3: TGTGCCAGCAGCTTAGATGGGACAGGGCTTTTAATAACGAGCAATGAGCAGTTCTTC.

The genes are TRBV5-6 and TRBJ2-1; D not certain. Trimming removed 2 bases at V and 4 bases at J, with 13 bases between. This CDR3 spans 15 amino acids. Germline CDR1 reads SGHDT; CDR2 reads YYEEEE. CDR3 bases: TGTGCCAGCAGCTTTCTTGGCGACCCATACAATGAGCAGTTCTTC. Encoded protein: CASSFLGDPYNEQFF. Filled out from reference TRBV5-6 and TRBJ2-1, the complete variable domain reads DAGVTQSPTHLIKTRGQQVTLRCSPKSGHDTVSWYQQALGQGPQFIFQYYEEEERQRGNFPDRFSGHQFPNYSSELNVNALLLGDSALYLCASSFLGDPYNEQFFGPGTRLTVL.